A single sample gave rise to the 24 T cell receptor beta chains below, sequenced in a study of metastatic and nonmetastatic thyroid tumors. No patient had received any treatment before thyroid surgery. TCRdb recomputed clones from the PCR reads via MiXCR. The repertoire holds tens of thousands of clones, with around an eighth as singletons. The sample taken for sequencing was blood. The receptor source for this set is a female donor with papillary thyroid cancer or a benign thyroid nodule (not recorded which). Some clones in this sample may be carry-over from other donors' samples.

This clone is medium-sized within its sample. Other DNA variants within this sample encode the same CDR3. This chain uses TRBV12-3 or TRBV12-4 with TRBJ2-2, with TRBD2 matching over 9 bases. This CDR3 region has 15 residues. J gave up 3 bases and V 6 bases, and 5 bases lay outside the gene matches. The CDR3 DNA follows: TGTGCCAGCAGCGCCGGGACTAGCTACACCGGGGAGCTGTTTTTT. This translates into CASSAGTSYTGELFF.

This clone was detected many times. This rearrangement joins TRBV4-1 to TRBJ2-5, with unresolved D. The length of the CDR3 is 13 residues. CDR1 and CDR2 (germline): MGHRA, YSYEKL. Between the trimmed V and J ends, which lost 3 bases and 4 bases, there was a span of 9 bases. CDR3 protein: CASSQTVRETQYF. The CDR3 coding sequence is TGCGCCAGCAGCCAGACGGTCCGAGAGACCCAGTACTTC.

This clone was observed many times. The chain employs TRBV12-3 or TRBV12-4 and TRBJ2-1; 9 bases fit TRBD2. V was pared by 7 bases and J by 5 bases, with 6 bases of the junction left unmatched. This CDR3 is built from 14 residues. The CDR3 region is CASTWGLADNEQFF. Written as DNA, the CDR3 is TGTGCCAGCACCTGGGGACTAGCAGACAATGAGCAGTTCTTC.

This clone occurred many times. The J gene is TRBJ1-5, the V gene TRBV19; D not certain. With 8 bases removed from V and 2 bases from J, the gap between germline ends came to 10 bases. The CDR3 is 13 residues long. Germline CDR1 and CDR2: LNHDA and SQIVND (reference sequence). CDR3 amino acids: CASLGGGNQPQHF. CDR3 DNA: TGTGCCAGTCTCGGCGGTGGCAATCAGCCCCAGCATTTT.

The sample holds many counts of this clone. The V and J genes are TRBV9 and TRBJ2-5; TRBD2 matches 11 bases. Germline V lookup: CDR1 SGDLS, CDR2 YYNGEE. The CDR3 loop spans 15 amino acids. Trimming took 4 bases from V and 4 from J; bases not matched to a gene: 6. In DNA, the CDR3 is TGTGCCAGCAGCTTAACTAGCGGGAGTGTAGAGACCCAGTACTTC. Its translation: CASSLTSGSVETQYF.

This clone was found many times. This may arise from a read error, as a much more abundant clone is one base away. CDR3 in amino acids: CASSPDWDRWTGELVF. As DNA, the CDR3 is TGTGCCAGCAGCCCAGACTGGGACAGGTGGACCGGGGAGCTGGTTTTT. The V gene is TRBV28, the J gene TRBJ2-2; 8 bases fit TRBD1. This CDR3 spans 16 amino acids. Germline V gene data show CDR1 as MDHEN and CDR2 as SYDVKM.

The chain has TRBV6-1 and TRBJ2-2; 11 nucleotides agree with TRBD2. CDR3 size: 15 residues. The junction had 14 bases not matched to a gene; V was cut back by 6 bases and J by 14 bases. Germline V gene lookup returns CDR1 MNHNS and CDR2 SASEGT. CDR3 coding DNA: TGTGCCAGCAGACTAGCGGGAGCGGCCACCGGGTATCTGTTTTTT. Its protein is CASRLAGAATGYLFF.

This clone was counted many times. This chain uses TRBV28 with TRBJ1-6, with a weak D call TRBD1 (5 bases). V lost 6 bases and J lost 5, with 11 bases in between. CDR3 length equals 14 residues. The germline V gene encodes CDR1 MDHEN and CDR2 SYDVKM. CDR3 coding DNA: TGTGCCAGCAGACGGGACCGCGATAATTCACCCCTCCACTTT. Encoded protein: CASRRDRDNSPLHF.

This clone was detected many times. The chain has TRBV20-1 and TRBJ1-2; the D is unclear. Germline V gives CDR1 DFQATT, CDR2 SNEGSKA (reference sequence). The germline V and J ends were trimmed by 6 bases and 3 bases, with 14 bases remaining between them. The CDR3 runs 13 residues. This CDR3 is CSASGRVDYGYTF. The CDR3 bases are TGCAGTGCCTCGGGGAGGGTGGACTATGGCTACACCTTC.

This clone occurred many times. Written as DNA, the CDR3 is TGTGCCAGCACCAGATCAGAGACCCAGTACTTC. Residues: CASTRSETQYF. The gene calls are TRBV3-1 and TRBJ2-5; D ambiguous. This CDR3 spans 11 amino acids. Germline V gene data show CDR1 as LGHDT and CDR2 as YNNKEL (reference sequence). V lost 7 bases and J lost 4, with 7 bases in between.

The chain employs TRBV28 and TRBJ1-2, with TRBD1 identical over 10 bases. This CDR3 has 15 amino acids. The germline V gene has CDR1 MDHEN and CDR2 SYDVKM. V shed 6 bases and J 6 bases; nucleotides not matched to a gene: 10. The CDR3 sequence: CASRGMDRGINGYTF. The CDR3 coding sequence is TGTGCCAGCAGGGGAATGGACAGGGGGATTAATGGCTACACCTTC.

About this clone: One end of the junction fails to match germline, which may point to a read error. The CDR3 here is CASSNSDLGQETQYF. The CDR3 region has the DNA TGTGCCAGCAGTAACTCGGACTTAGGCCAAGAGACCCAGTACTTC. This chain uses TRBV6-2 or TRBV6-3 with TRBJ2-5, with a possible D match to TRBD2 (5 bases). The CDR3 is 15 residues long. Looked up from germline, CDR1 is MNHEY and CDR2 is SVGEGT.

This clone occurred many times. V gene TRBV6-1 combines with J gene TRBJ1-6; 7 nucleotides match TRBD1. J was trimmed by 7 bases and V by 5 bases; bases with no gene match: 11. Germline CDR1 and CDR2: MNHNS and SASEGT. The CDR3 consists of 16 residues. CDR3 loop: CASSPPNRGGNSPLHF. The CDR3, as DNA: TGTGCCAGCAGTCCCCCTAACAGGGGAGGGAATTCACCCCTCCACTTT.

At least ten counts were recorded for this clone. This chain uses TRBV7-3 with TRBJ2-5, with D possibly matching TRBD2 (6 bases). CDR3 size: 16 residues. Germline V lookup: CDR1 SGHTA, CDR2 FQGTGA. V lost 4 bases and J lost 2, with 17 bases in between. The CDR3 spells CASSSGTSPLQETQYF. Here the CDR3 DNA reads TGTGCCAGCAGCTCAGGGACTTCTCCCTTACAAGAGACCCAGTACTTC. Full variable domain (outside the CDR3, taken from reference TRBV7-3 and TRBJ2-5): GAGVSQTPSNKVTEKGKYVELRCDPISGHTALYWYRQSLGQGPEFLIYFQGTGAADDSGLPNDRFFAVRPEGSVSTLKIQRTERGDSAVYLCASSSGTSPLQETQYFGPGTRLLVL.

The gene calls are TRBV11-3 and TRBJ1-4; D is possibly TRBD1 (6 bases). Per germline, CDR1 SGHNT and CDR2 YENEEA. The CDR3 spans 14 residues. The germline V and J ends were trimmed by 5 bases and 7 bases, with 14 bases remaining between them. The CDR3 is CASSAQGQGEKLFF. As DNA, the CDR3 is TGTGCCAGCAGCGCGCAGGGGCAGGGTGAAAAACTGTTTTTT.

This clone was recorded many times. The genes are TRBV7-9 and TRBJ1-5, with D possibly TRBD1 on 6 matching bases. V lost 5 bases to trimming and J lost 4 bases, with 15 bases between them. The CDR3 is made up of 15 amino acids. The germline V gene has CDR1 SEHNR and CDR2 FQNEAQ (reference sequence). The CDR3 DNA is TGTGCCAGCAGCGCGGACAGCCCGAGGAATCAGCCCCAGCATTTT. This codes for CASSADSPRNQPQHF.

This clone has ten or more counts. The chain carries TRBV7-3 and TRBJ2-7, with 7 bases identical to TRBD2. Germline assignment: CDR1 SGHTA and CDR2 FQGTGA. CDR3 size: 19 residues. The V gene end was trimmed by 4 bases and the J gene end by 3 bases; junction bases not matched to a gene: 21. The CDR3 DNA sequence: TGTGCCAGCAGCTCATCCCTCGGAGGGAGGGCGGGGATCGGCTACGAGCAGTACTTC. Encoded protein: CASSSSLGGRAGIGYEQYF.

This clone was counted many times. The chain couples TRBV5-1 to TRBJ2-3, with TRBD1 as a possible D gene (6 bases). Germline CDR1 reads SGHRS; CDR2 reads YFSETQ. The CDR3 has 14 residues. V gave up 3 bases and J gave up 2 bases, with 10 bases separating them. CDR3 sequence reads: CASSYSGDTDTQYF. In DNA form, the CDR3 reads TGCGCCAGCAGCTACTCAGGGGACACAGATACGCAGTATTTT. Drawing the rest from reference TRBV5-1 and TRBJ2-3, the complete variable domain is KAGVTQTPRYLIKTRGQQVTLSCSPISGHRSVSWYQQTPGQGLQFLFEYFSETQRNKGNFPGRFSGRQFSNSRSEMNVSTLELGDSALYLCASSYSGDTDTQYFGPGTRLTVL.

This clone was seen a handful of times. This chain uses TRBV6-5 with TRBJ2-1; D is unresolved. The germline V and J ends were trimmed by 0 bases and 5 bases, with 11 bases remaining between them. The germline gives CDR1 MNHEY, CDR2 SVGAGI. This CDR3 has 15 residues. In DNA, the CDR3 is TGTGCCAGCAGTTACTCAGGCTTCCTTAACAATGAGCAGTTCTTC. Its translation: CASSYSGFLNNEQFF.

This clone was seen at least ten times. The gene calls are TRBV12-3 or TRBV12-4 and TRBJ2-2; weak D call: TRBD1 (6 bases). Deletions cut 6 bases from V and 4 bases from J, with 12 bases between. The CDR3 consists of 14 residues. CDR3 protein: CASSQTGATGELFF. In DNA form, the CDR3 reads TGTGCCAGCAGCCAGACAGGTGCCACCGGGGAGCTGTTTTTT.

There are many counts of this clone. The chain joins TRBV5-8 to TRBJ1-1, with D maybe TRBD1 (6 bases). V was shortened by 4 bases and J by 1 base, with 11 bases between the two germline ends. The CDR3 extends over 14 amino acids. Germline assignment: CDR1 SGHTS and CDR2 YDEGEE. The CDR3 DNA reads as TGTGCCAGCAGCCAATGGGGGCCGAACACTGAAGCTTTCTTT. Protein: CASSQWGPNTEAFF.

This clone was seen a handful of times. This chain links TRBV2 with TRBJ1-6, with D unclear. This CDR3 is 18 amino acids long. In germline, CDR1 is SNHLY, CDR2 FYNNEI. The V and J ends lost 3 bases and 0 bases respectively, with 15 bases between them. CDR3: CASSENRPKFSYNSPLHF. Written as DNA, the CDR3 is TGTGCCAGCAGTGAGAACCGGCCTAAATTCTCCTATAATTCACCCCTCCACTTT.

There are many counts of this clone. A read error may explain this, as a much larger clone is one base away. The same CDR3 is also encoded by other DNA sequences in this sample. The chain carries TRBV12-5 and TRBJ2-3; D is undetermined. The CDR3 contains 12 residues. V was shortened by 0 bases and J by 6 bases, with 4 bases between the two germline ends. The germline gives CDR1 LGHNT, CDR2 FRNRAP. CDR3 loop: CASGLVRDTQYF. The CDR3 bases are TGTGCTAGTGGTTTGGTACGTGATACGCAGTATTTT.

Ten or more counts support this clone. The chain recombines TRBV5-8 with TRBJ2-5, with D possibly matching TRBD2 (6 bases). The germline V and J ends were trimmed by 4 bases and 1 base, with 11 bases remaining between them. The CDR3 is made up of 14 amino acids. Germline CDR1 and CDR2: SGHTS and YDEGEE. The CDR3 protein is CASSPWDSQETQYF. The CDR3 region has the DNA TGTGCCAGCAGCCCCTGGGACTCCCAAGAGACCCAGTACTTC.